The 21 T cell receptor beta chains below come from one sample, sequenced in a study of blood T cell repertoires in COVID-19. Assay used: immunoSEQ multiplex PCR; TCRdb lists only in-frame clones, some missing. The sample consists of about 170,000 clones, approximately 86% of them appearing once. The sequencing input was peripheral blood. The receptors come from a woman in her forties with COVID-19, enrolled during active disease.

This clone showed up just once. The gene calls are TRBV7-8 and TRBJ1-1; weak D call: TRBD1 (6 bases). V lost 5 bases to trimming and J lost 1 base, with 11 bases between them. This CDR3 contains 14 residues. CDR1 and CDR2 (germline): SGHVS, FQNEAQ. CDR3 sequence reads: CASSRTVKNTEAFF. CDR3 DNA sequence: TGTGCCAGCAGCCGGACAGTGAAGAACACTGAAGCTTTCTTT.

The CDR3 coding sequence is TGTGCCAGCAACCCGACAGGGCGTCACACTGAAGCTTTCTTT. Translated, it gives CASNPTGRHTEAFF. The rearrangement uses TRBV7-9 and TRBJ1-1; 7 bases map to TRBD1. V was pared by 7 bases and J by 3 bases, with 8 bases of the junction left unmatched. This CDR3 spans 14 amino acids. The V gene's germline CDR1 is SEHNR and CDR2 FQNEAQ (reference sequence). The complete variable domain, with remaining parts taken from reference TRBV7-9 and TRBJ1-1, reads DTGVSQNPRHKITKRGQNVTFRCDPISEHNRLYWYRQTLGQGPEFLTYFQNEAQLEKSRLLSDRFSAERPKGSFSTLEIQRTEQGDSAMYLCASNPTGRHTEAFFGQGTRLTVV.

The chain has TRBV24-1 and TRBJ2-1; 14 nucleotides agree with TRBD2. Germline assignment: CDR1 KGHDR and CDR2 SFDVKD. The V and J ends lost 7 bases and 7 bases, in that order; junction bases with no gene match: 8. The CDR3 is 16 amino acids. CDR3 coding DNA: TGTGCCACCAGCTCCGGGACTAGCGGGAGTCTGAATGAGCAGTTCTTC. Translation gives CATSSGTSGSLNEQFF.

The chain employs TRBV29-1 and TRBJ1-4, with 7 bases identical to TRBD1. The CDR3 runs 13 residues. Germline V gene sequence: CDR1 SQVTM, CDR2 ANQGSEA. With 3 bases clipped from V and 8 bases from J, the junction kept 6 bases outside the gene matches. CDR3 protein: CSVESPGGEKLFF. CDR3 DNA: TGCAGCGTTGAGTCCCCAGGGGGGGAAAAACTGTTTTTT.

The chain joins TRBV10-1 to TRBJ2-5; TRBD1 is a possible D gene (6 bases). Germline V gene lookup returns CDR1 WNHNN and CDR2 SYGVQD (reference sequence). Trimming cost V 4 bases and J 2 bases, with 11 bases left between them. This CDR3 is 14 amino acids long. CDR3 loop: CASSGQQGQETQYF. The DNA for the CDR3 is TGCGCCAGCAGTGGACAACAGGGACAAGAGACCCAGTACTTC.

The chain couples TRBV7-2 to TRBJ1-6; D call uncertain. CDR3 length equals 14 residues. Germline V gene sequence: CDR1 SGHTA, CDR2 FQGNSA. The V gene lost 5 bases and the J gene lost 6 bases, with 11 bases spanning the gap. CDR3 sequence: CASSPWPGNSPLHF. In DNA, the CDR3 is TGTGCCAGCAGCCCTTGGCCGGGTAATTCACCCCTCCACTTT. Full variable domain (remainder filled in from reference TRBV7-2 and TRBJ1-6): GAGVSQSPSNKVTEKGKDVELRCDPISGHTALYWYRQSLGQGLEFLIYFQGNSAPDKSGLPSDRFSAERTGGSVSTLTIQRTQQEDSAVYLCASSPWPGNSPLHFGNGTRLTVT.

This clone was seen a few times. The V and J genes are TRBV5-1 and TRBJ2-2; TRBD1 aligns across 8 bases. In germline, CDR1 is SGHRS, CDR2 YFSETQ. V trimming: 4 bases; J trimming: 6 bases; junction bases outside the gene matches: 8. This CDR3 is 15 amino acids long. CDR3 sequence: CASSPQRQGPGELFF. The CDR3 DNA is TGCGCCAGCAGCCCGCAGCGACAGGGGCCCGGGGAGCTGTTTTTT.

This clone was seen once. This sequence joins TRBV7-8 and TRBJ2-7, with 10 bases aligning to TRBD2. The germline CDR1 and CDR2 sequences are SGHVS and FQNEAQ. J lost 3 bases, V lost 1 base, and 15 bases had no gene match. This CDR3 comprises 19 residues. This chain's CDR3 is CASSLDGLADQLTFYEQYF. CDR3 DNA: TGTGCCAGCAGCTTAGACGGACTAGCGGACCAACTAACTTTCTACGAGCAGTACTTC.

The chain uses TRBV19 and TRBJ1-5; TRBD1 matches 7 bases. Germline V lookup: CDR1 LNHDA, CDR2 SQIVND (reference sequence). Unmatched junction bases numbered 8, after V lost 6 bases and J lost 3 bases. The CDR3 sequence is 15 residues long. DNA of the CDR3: TGTGCCAGTAGAACGGGACAGAACCTCAATCAGCCCCAGCATTTT. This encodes CASRTGQNLNQPQHF.

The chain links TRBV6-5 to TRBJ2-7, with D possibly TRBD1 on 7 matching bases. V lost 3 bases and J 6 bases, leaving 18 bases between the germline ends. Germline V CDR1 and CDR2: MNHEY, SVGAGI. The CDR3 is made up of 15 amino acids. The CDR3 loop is CASSYKGRGVGEQYF. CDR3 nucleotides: TGTGCCAGCAGTTATAAGGGCAGGGGGGTAGGCGAGCAGTACTTC.

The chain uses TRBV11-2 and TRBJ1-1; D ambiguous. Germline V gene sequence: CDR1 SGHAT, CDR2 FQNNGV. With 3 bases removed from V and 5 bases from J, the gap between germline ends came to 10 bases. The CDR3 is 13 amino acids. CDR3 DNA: TGTGCCAGCAGCTTCAGCCGGGAGACTGAAGCTTTCTTT. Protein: CASSFSRETEAFF.

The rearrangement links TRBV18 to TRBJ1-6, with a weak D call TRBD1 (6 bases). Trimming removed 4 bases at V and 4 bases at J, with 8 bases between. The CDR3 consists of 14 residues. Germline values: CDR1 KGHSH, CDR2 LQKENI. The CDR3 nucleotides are TGTGCCAGCTCACGGGACACGTATAATTCACCCCTCCACTTT. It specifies CASSRDTYNSPLHF. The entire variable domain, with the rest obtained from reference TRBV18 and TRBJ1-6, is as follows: NAGVMQNPRHLVRRRGQEARLRCSPMKGHSHVYWYRQLPEEGLKFMVYLQKENIIDESGMPKERFSAEFPKEGPSILRIQQVVRGDSAAYFCASSRDTYNSPLHFGNGTRLTVT.

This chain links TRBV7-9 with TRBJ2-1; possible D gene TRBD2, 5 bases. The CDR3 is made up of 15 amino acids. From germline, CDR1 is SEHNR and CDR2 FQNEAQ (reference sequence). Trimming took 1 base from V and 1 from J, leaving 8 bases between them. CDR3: CASSLVGESYNEQFF. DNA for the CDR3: TGTGCCAGCAGCTTAGTCGGGGAGTCCTACAATGAGCAGTTCTTC.

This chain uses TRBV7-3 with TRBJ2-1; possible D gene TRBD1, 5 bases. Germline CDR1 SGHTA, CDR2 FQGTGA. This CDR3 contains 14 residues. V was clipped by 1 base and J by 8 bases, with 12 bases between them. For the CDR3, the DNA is TGTGCCAGCAGCTTAATGAAGGGGCCAGATGAGCAGTTCTTC. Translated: CASSLMKGPDEQFF.

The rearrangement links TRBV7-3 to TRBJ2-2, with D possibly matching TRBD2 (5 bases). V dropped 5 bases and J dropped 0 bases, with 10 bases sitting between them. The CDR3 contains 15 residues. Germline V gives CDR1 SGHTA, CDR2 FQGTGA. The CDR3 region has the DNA TGTGCCAGCAGCGCAAGCGGCACGAACACCGGGGAGCTGTTTTTT. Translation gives CASSASGTNTGELFF.

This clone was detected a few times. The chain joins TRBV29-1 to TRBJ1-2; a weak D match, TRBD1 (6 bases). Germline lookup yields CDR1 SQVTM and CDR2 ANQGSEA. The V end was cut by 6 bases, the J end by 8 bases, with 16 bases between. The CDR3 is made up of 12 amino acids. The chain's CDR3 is CSVATGQMGYTF. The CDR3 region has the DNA TGCAGCGTCGCTACAGGGCAAATGGGCTACACCTTC. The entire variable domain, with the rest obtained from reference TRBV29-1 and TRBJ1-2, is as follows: SAVISQKPSRDICQRGTSLTIQCQVDSQVTMMFWYRQQPGQSLTLIATANQGSEATYESGFVIDKFPISRPNLTFSTLTVSNMSPEDSSIYLCSVATGQMGYTFGSGTRLTVV.

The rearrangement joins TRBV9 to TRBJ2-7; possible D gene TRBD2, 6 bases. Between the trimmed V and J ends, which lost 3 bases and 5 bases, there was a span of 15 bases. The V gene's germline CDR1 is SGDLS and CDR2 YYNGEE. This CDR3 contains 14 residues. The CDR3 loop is CASSGGHTGDEQYF. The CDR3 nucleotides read TGTGCCAGCAGCGGAGGGCACACGGGGGACGAGCAGTACTTC.

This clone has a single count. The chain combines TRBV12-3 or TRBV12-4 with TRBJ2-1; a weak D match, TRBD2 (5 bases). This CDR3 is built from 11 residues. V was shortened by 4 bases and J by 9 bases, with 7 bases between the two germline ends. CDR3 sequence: CASSSRGEQFF. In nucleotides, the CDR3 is TGTGCCAGCAGTTCACGGGGTGAGCAGTTCTTC.

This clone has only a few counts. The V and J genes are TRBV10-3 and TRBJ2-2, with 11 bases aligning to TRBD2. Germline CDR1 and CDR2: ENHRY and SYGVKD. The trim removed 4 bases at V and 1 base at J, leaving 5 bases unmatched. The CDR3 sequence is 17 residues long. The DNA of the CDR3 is TGTGCCATCAGTGGACCGGGACTAGCGGTGAACACCGGGGAGCTGTTTTTT. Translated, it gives CAISGPGLAVNTGELFF.

This CDR3 reads CASSVLAGDHNEQFF. The DNA for the CDR3 is TGTGCCAGCAGCGTGTTAGCGGGGGATCACAATGAGCAGTTCTTC. V usage is TRBV9 and J usage is TRBJ2-1; 9 nucleotides line up with TRBD2. This CDR3 has 15 residues. Germline CDR1 SGDLS, CDR2 YYNGEE. J gave up 5 bases and V 2 bases, and 5 bases lay outside the gene matches.

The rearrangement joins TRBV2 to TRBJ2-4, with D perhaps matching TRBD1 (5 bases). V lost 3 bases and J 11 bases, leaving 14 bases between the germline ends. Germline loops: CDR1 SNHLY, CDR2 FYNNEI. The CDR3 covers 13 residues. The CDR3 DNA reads TGTGCCAGCAGTGATCAGGGTGGATCCTTTCAGTACTTC. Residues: CASSDQGGSFQYF. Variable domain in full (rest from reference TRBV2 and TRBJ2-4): EPEVTQTPSHQVTQMGQEVILRCVPISNHLYFYWYRQILGQKVEFLVSFYNNEISEKSEIFDDQFSVERPDGSNFTLKIRSTKLEDSAMYFCASSDQGGSFQYFGAGTRLSVL.